A single T cell receptor beta chain is shown here with its context. Its antigen has not been determined. No much larger clone exists at a distance of one base, and base qualities are not known. This sample is part of a study of T cell responses to AZD1222 COVID-19 vaccine (dated by TCRdb to 2020 to 2022). About the study as a whole: AZD1222 recipients given second doses at about 4 weeks or at about 12 weeks were pooled, since spike-specific TCR depth and breadth were not found to differ between the two schedules. A total of under 250 trial participants underwent TCR sequencing, of whom about 210 had received two doses of AZD1222 and some 25 had received two doses of the MenACWY control vaccine. Trial participants were enrolled by age into 18-55, 56-69 and 70-plus year subgroups, with roughly 160, 29 and 62 TCR-sequenced participants respectively. Overall study results and their limits: Only 5 to 7 AZD1222 recipients were SARS-CoV-2 seropositive at baseline, limiting conclusions about previously exposed vaccinees. Reportedly, almost half of the unique spike-specific TCRs recognized epitopes lying outside the regions that are mutated in the B.1.351 and B.1.1.7 variants. In the small 56-69-year group, the increase in depth fell short of significance, most likely because of low power. After two AZD1222 doses, spike-specific TCR breadth and depth were significantly higher than at day 0 and than in MenACWY recipients. Because no day 14 peak-response samples were available, the repertoires could be characterized only after the peak T cell response. The whole spike protein was spanned by vaccine-associated CD4 TCRs, and dominant responses were seen in regions 160-218 and 743-854. Participants were mostly white British and included more females than males, and it was suggested by the authors that clonal diversity may have been underestimated.

The CDR3 regions of human TCRbeta chains were subjected to immunosequencing. The study's processing was this. TCRs in the repertoires were compared against a reference library of SARS-CoV-2-specific TCRs that had been generated with the MIRA antigen-specificity platform. Breadth was defined as the fraction of unique TCRs that were SARS-CoV-2-associated, and depth was defined as the fraction of total T cells that were SARS-CoV-2-associated. Using the MIRA data, each spike-specific TCR was mapped to the spike region that the TCR reacts to and placed in a CD4 or CD8 class. Log10-transformed breadth and depth values were compared by one-way ANOVA with Sidak's multiple comparisons tests. TCRdb took over this immuneACCESS table, retaining in-frame rearrangements with V and J assigned. Such tables are incomplete; in checked studies, under half of the missing clones stem from an unresolved V gene, and the remainder is unexplained. V and J calls and clone size are given by that table; D and trimming were obtained from the DNA. The table for this sample lists 75,000 to 100,000 clones; approximately 91% of them were counted only once. The ten top clones hold roughly 3% of the sample.

Taken from the germline V gene (reference sequence), the CDR1 and CDR2 loops are GTSNPN and SVGIG. The junction shows trimming of 5 bases on V and 7 bases on J, and the gene matches do not reach 9 bases of it. From cysteine to phenylalanine, the CDR3 is 14 amino acids long. Of all the DNA, just the CDR3 is kept, 42 bases in frame from base 1. This specimen's time point label, per the study, means: baseline before first vaccination. Vaccinee samples came from UK trials COV001 and COV002, including a single-blind randomized controlled phase 2/3 trial of AZD1222 (ChAdOx1 nCoV-19) in healthy adults. For TCRbeta chain sequencing, PBMC samples from trial participants were taken at day 0 and at day 28 after the second dose.

The origin of this receptor is an adult in good health. Sequencing was performed on peripheral blood, taken on day 0 of AZD1222 vaccination. The chain was built from TRBV30 and TRBJ2-1; a stretch of 9 junction bases matches TRBD2. The CDR3 sequence is CAWGAGGARNEQFF. The bases are TGTGCCTGGGGTGCGGGGGGGGCAAGGAATGAGCAGTTCTTC.